This entry is about one T cell receptor (beta chain). As yet, its antigen is unknown. The sample comes from a study of T cell responses to AZD1222 COVID-19 vaccine. Study observations and caveats: Among spike-specific TCRs, nearly half reportedly target unmutated variant regions.

The CDR3 runs to 16 residues. The germline V gene has CDR1 MDHEN and CDR2 SYDVKM. J gave up 5 bases and V 5 bases, and 12 bases lay outside the gene matches. Produced via immunoSEQ multiplex PCR; TCRdb's table is partial and in-frame only. Among around 110,000 clones, around 92% were seen once, and the ten largest hold less than 8%. The TCR comes from an adult in good health. The sample was peripheral blood, taken on day 0 of AZD1222 vaccination. The V call is TRBV28, the J call TRBJ1-5, with 7 bases lining up with TRBD1. The CDR3 loop reads CASSVTSGGGYQPQHF. For the CDR3, the DNA is TGTGCCAGCAGTGTCACGTCAGGGGGAGGCTATCAGCCCCAGCATTTT.